A single sample gave rise to the 10 T cell receptor beta chains below, sequenced in a study of blood T cell repertoires in COVID-19. Sequencing was performed with immunoSEQ multiplex PCR; in TCRdb, only in-frame clones are kept and a portion is missing. The table lists 300,000 to 450,000 clones, roughly 86% of them singletons. Sequenced: peripheral blood. These TCRs come from a woman aged 25 to 45 with COVID-19, enrolled during active disease.

The chain uses TRBV5-1 and TRBJ1-3; TRBD1 aligns across 10 bases. The CDR3 covers 18 residues. CDR1 and CDR2 (germline): SGHRS, YFSETQ. Unmatched junction bases numbered 9, after V lost 1 base and J lost 2 bases. CDR3 sequence: CASSLSPGQGRTGNTIYF. The CDR3 bases are TGCGCCAGCAGCTTGTCCCCGGGACAGGGGAGGACTGGAAACACCATATATTTT.

The chain carries TRBV27 and TRBJ2-5, with TRBD1 matching 7 bases. The CDR3 contains 15 residues. Germline CDR1 is MNHEY and CDR2 is SMNVEV (reference sequence). With V trimmed by 2 bases and J by 6 bases, 9 bases remained unmatched. The CDR3 DNA sequence: TGTGCCAGCAGTTTAGCAGGGGGTACAAGAAAGACCCAGTACTTC. It codes for CASSLAGGTRKTQYF.

This clone was found once. V and J are TRBV29-1 and TRBJ1-1; D may be TRBD1 (6 bases). Germline V gene lookup returns CDR1 SQVTM and CDR2 ANQGSEA. Trimming cost V 3 bases and J 7 bases, with 12 bases left between them. The CDR3 loop spans 12 amino acids. CDR3 in amino acids: CSVENRAGEAFF. CDR3 coding DNA: TGCAGCGTTGAGAACAGGGCAGGTGAAGCTTTCTTT. The full variable domain, in which reference TRBV29-1 and TRBJ1-1 provide the parts outside the CDR3, is SAVISQKPSRDICQRGTSLTIQCQVDSQVTMMFWYRQQPGQSLTLIATANQGSEATYESGFVIDKFPISRPNLTFSTLTVSNMSPEDSSIYLCSVENRAGEAFFGQGTRLTVV.

The V gene is TRBV2, the J gene TRBJ2-1; 12 positions agree with TRBD2. The CDR3 consists of 14 residues. The germline CDR1 and CDR2 sequences are SNHLY and FYNNEI. The junction had 3 bases not matched to a gene; V was cut back by 9 bases and J by 3 bases. This chain's CDR3 is CARGTSGFYNEQFF. CDR3 sequence (DNA): TGTGCCAGGGGGACTAGCGGGTTCTACAATGAGCAGTTCTTC.

V usage is TRBV7-3 and J usage is TRBJ2-2; the D gene is possibly TRBD2 (6 bases). The V end lost 5 bases, the J end lost 4 bases, and 14 bases lay between the germline ends. CDR1 is SGHTA and CDR2 is FQGTGA in the germline V gene. The CDR3 sequence is 15 residues long. In DNA, the CDR3 is TGTGCCAGCAGCGCTGGGGGAGCGGGCACCGGGGAGCTGTTTTTT. It encodes CASSAGGAGTGELFF.

The chain uses TRBV28 and TRBJ2-2; TRBD1 might be the D (5 bases). CDR1 and CDR2 (germline): MDHEN, SYDVKM. CDR3 length: 13 residues. The V and J ends lost 7 bases and 4 bases respectively, with 10 bases between them. This chain's CDR3 is CASIKGPTGELFF. The CDR3, as DNA: TGTGCCAGCATTAAGGGGCCCACCGGGGAGCTGTTTTTT.

V usage is TRBV5-1 and J usage is TRBJ2-1, with TRBD2 matching over 13 bases. V was clipped by 4 bases and J by 9 bases; unmatched bases: 10. The CDR3 loop spans 16 amino acids. The V gene's germline CDR1 is SGHRS and CDR2 YFSETQ. The CDR3 DNA is TGCGCCAGCAGCCCCCGTACTAGCGGGAGGGCGGTTGAGCAGTTCTTC. Translating gives CASSPRTSGRAVEQFF.

The gene calls are TRBV6-1 and TRBJ2-7; D is uncertain. CDR1 is MNHNS, CDR2 SASEGT, per germline. The V end was cut by 0 bases, the J end by 0 bases, with 9 bases between. The CDR3 extends over 15 amino acids. In DNA, the CDR3 is TGTGCCAGCAGTGAAGCGCGGCGCATCTCCTACGAGCAGTACTTC. This encodes CASSEARRISYEQYF.

The chain has TRBV9 and TRBJ1-3; D perhaps matches TRBD1 (6 bases). The V end was cut by 3 bases, the J end by 0 bases, with 13 bases between. CDR3 length: 16 residues. Per the germline V gene, CDR1 is SGDLS and CDR2 is YYNGEE. DNA of the CDR3: TGTGCCAGCAGCGCCGGACAGTCCGTCTCTGGAAACACCATATATTTT. Amino acid sequence: CASSAGQSVSGNTIYF.

This clone was seen only a few times. The V gene is TRBV15, the J gene TRBJ1-2; unclear D gene. The CDR3 totals 13 residues. The V and J ends lost 0 bases and 4 bases respectively, with 6 bases between them. Per germline, CDR1 LNHNV and CDR2 YYDKDF (reference sequence). The CDR3 loop reads CATSRDLLYGYTF. The DNA of the CDR3 is TGTGCCACCAGCAGAGATCTCCTCTATGGCTACACCTTC. The complete variable domain, with remaining parts taken from reference TRBV15 and TRBJ1-2, reads DAMVIQNPRYQVTQFGKPVTLSCSQTLNHNVMYWYQQKSSQAPKLLFHYYDKDFNNEADTPDNFQSRRPNTSFCFLDIRSPGLGDTAMYLCATSRDLLYGYTFGSGTRLTVV.